This paragraph covers one TCR beta chain sequence. Its specificity is not known. The data stem from a study of T cells after yellow fever vaccination. V dropped 2 bases and J dropped 5 bases, with 10 bases sitting between them. This CDR3 region has 13 residues. Germline V gene sequence: CDR1 MNHEY, CDR2 SVGAGI. Production of TCR cDNA was by 5'RACE template switching, which also added a universal primer site and UMIs. TCRdb reprocessed the 5' RACE reads with MiXCR, giving one entry per CDR3 protein. The sample records a few hundred thousand distinct CDR3 sequences, about a sixth being singletons. Whole-study findings and limits: From the bulk population, abundant clonotypes could contaminate and appear within FACS-sorted repertoires.

The sequences come from PBMCs, collected 5 days after the first yellow fever vaccination. J is TRBJ2-7 and V is TRBV6-5; D remains ambiguous. The source is a man aged 18 to 30 who received the YFV17D yellow fever vaccine. CDR3 loop: CASSYTVTNEQYF. The CDR3 region has the DNA TGTGCCAGCAGTTACACGGTTACCAACGAGCAGTACTTC.